The T cell receptor beta chain under discussion was sequenced for a study of T-cell reconstitution after alpha-beta-depleted transplantation in children. Preparation of the TCRbeta library involved a method that used unique molecular identifiers. TCRdb recomputed calls from the PCR reads with MiXCR, one row per CDR3 protein. The sample includes about 980,000 distinct CDR3 sequences, about 29% of them seen just once. The CDR3 has 15 residues. V dropped 5 bases and J dropped 1; count of bases not matched to a gene: 6. Per germline, CDR1 MDHEN and CDR2 SYDVKM. J is TRBJ2-7 and V is TRBV28, with 9 bases fitting TRBD1. This receptor was taken from a boy younger than two who had a stem cell transplant for SCID, so the T cells may come from the graft donor. Sequencing was performed on PBMCs, mostly from graft donor cells, taken 360 days after TCRalphabeta/CD19-depleted stem cell transplant. The CDR3 region is CASSLSGTGSYEQYF. The CDR3 bases are TGTGCCAGCAGTCTCTCGGGGACAGGGTCCTACGAGCAGTACTTC.